The entry that follows covers one T cell receptor beta chain sequence. The repertoire was sequenced with immunoSEQ multiplex PCR; TCRdb's copy has only in-frame clones and lacks some. The table lists around 280,000 clones, around 91% of them singletons. The data stem from a study of blood T cell repertoires in COVID-19. Trimming removed 2 bases at V and 5 bases at J, with 15 bases between. There are 15 residues in the CDR3. Germline values: CDR1 KGHSH, CDR2 LQKENI. The sequenced sample consisted of PBMCs or T cells enriched from blood (not recorded which). The chain joins TRBV18 to TRBJ1-1, with D unresolved. This receptor was taken from a woman between 18 and 29 years old with acute COVID-19. The CDR3 is CASSPGMILRTEAFF. CDR3 DNA sequence: TGTGCCAGCTCACCAGGTATGATATTGAGGACTGAAGCTTTCTTT.